Each of the 14 T cell receptor beta chains below was sequenced from the same sample in a study of radiotherapy plus CTLA-4 blockade in lung cancer. The repertoire was sequenced with immunoSEQ multiplex PCR; TCRdb's copy has only in-frame clones and lacks some. Here the sample spans about 88,000 clones, about 78% being singletons. The material sequenced was peripheral blood, taken from a patient treated with radiotherapy plus ipilimumab. These TCRs come from a human donor with non-small cell lung cancer that progressed on radiotherapy plus ipilimumab.

The gene calls are TRBV11-2 and TRBJ1-5, with 8 bases that match TRBD1. V shed 0 bases, J shed 4 bases, and the junction held 5 bases outside the gene matches. This CDR3 is 16 amino acids long. Germline V CDR1 and CDR2: SGHAT, FQNNGV. DNA for the CDR3: TGTGCCAGCAGCTTAGATGGCAGACAGGGGAATCAGCCCCAGCATTTT. Residues: CASSLDGRQGNQPQHF. Filled out from reference TRBV11-2 and TRBJ1-5, the complete variable domain reads EAGVAQSPRYKIIEKRQSVAFWCNPISGHATLYWYQQILGQGPKLLIQFQNNGVVDDSQLPKDRFSAERLKGVDSTLKIQPAKLEDSAVYLCASSLDGRQGNQPQHFGDGTRLSIL.

This rearrangement joins TRBV4-2 to TRBJ2-5, with 11 bases that match TRBD2. Per germline, CDR1 LGHNA and CDR2 YNFKEQ. Unmatched junction bases numbered 5, after V lost 3 bases and J lost 2 bases. The CDR3 is 16 amino acids. The chain's CDR3 is CASSQEVAGGQETQYF. CDR3 coding DNA: TGTGCCAGCAGCCAGGAGGTAGCGGGGGGGCAAGAGACCCAGTACTTC.

The gene calls are TRBV9 and TRBJ2-1; possibly TRBD1 for D (5 bases). This CDR3 has 15 residues. The germline gives CDR1 SGDLS, CDR2 YYNGEE. The germline V and J ends were trimmed by 4 bases and 10 bases, with 21 bases remaining between them. The CDR3: CASSSNRGLPVEQFF. The CDR3 region has the DNA TGTGCCAGCAGCTCAAATAGGGGCCTACCGGTCGAGCAGTTCTTC.

This clone occurred many times. The rearrangement uses TRBV7-3 and TRBJ2-6; no clear D. V was pared by 2 bases and J by 0 bases, with 8 bases between. The CDR3 loop spans 16 amino acids. The germline V gene has CDR1 SGHTA and CDR2 FQGTGA. In nucleotides, the CDR3 is TGTGCCAGCAGCTTAGTCGACCCCTCTGGGGCCAACGTCCTGACTTTC. Translation gives CASSLVDPSGANVLTF.

The rearrangement links TRBV9 to TRBJ2-5; no firm D call. Germline lookup yields CDR1 SGDLS and CDR2 YYNGEE. This CDR3 comprises 13 residues. The V end was cut by 0 bases, the J end by 1 base, with 4 bases between. The DNA of the CDR3 is TGTGCCAGCAGCGTAGGTACCCAAGAGACCCAGTACTTC. This encodes CASSVGTQETQYF.

This clone has just a few counts. Other nucleotide sequences from this sample produce the same CDR3. V gene TRBV11-2 combines with J gene TRBJ1-1; D is uncertain. Germline V CDR1 and CDR2: SGHAT, FQNNGV. V lost 2 bases and J lost 1, with 11 bases in between. The CDR3 is 15 residues long. The CDR3 spells CASSLLAGSNTEAFF. The CDR3 region has the DNA TGTGCCAGCAGCTTACTTGCGGGTTCGAACACTGAAGCTTTCTTT.

This clone was observed a handful of times. This chain joins TRBV7-9 and TRBJ2-7, with D unresolved. V lost 9 bases to trimming and J lost 1 base, with 13 bases between them. The CDR3 sequence is 13 residues long. Germline V gene data show CDR1 as SEHNR and CDR2 as FQNEAQ (reference sequence). This chain's CDR3 is CASYSLTSYEQYF. In DNA, the CDR3 is TGTGCCAGTTACAGCTTAACTTCCTACGAGCAGTACTTC.

The chain joins TRBV27 to TRBJ1-2; D uncertain. This CDR3 spans 13 amino acids. The germline V gene encodes CDR1 MNHEY and CDR2 SMNVEV (reference sequence). The V and J ends lost 6 bases and 3 bases respectively, with 11 bases between them. This CDR3 reads CASSLDGHYGYTF. The CDR3 DNA is TGTGCCAGCAGCCTCGACGGTCACTATGGCTACACCTTC.

The chain combines TRBV4-1 with TRBJ1-5; tentatively, D is TRBD1 (5 bases). From germline, CDR1 is MGHRA and CDR2 YSYEKL. V was clipped by 4 bases and J by 4 bases, with 20 bases between them. This CDR3 has 17 amino acids. The CDR3 region has the DNA TGCGCCAGCAGCCCGACAGTTGGTAGCCCTATGAATCAGCCCCAGCATTTT. It encodes CASSPTVGSPMNQPQHF.

The chain joins TRBV6-1 to TRBJ2-1; no definite D call. Looked up from germline, CDR1 is MNHNS and CDR2 is SASEGT. V was cut by 6 bases and J by 3 bases, with 12 bases left in between. The CDR3 is 14 residues long. The CDR3 region is CASSYTDHYNEQFF. CDR3 sequence (DNA): TGTGCCAGCAGCTATACCGACCACTACAATGAGCAGTTCTTC.

The chain uses TRBV7-2 and TRBJ2-1, with TRBD1 matching over 10 bases. V lost 5 bases and J lost 2; bases outside the gene matches: 12. Germline V gene data show CDR1 as SGHTA and CDR2 as FQGNSA. CDR3 size: 18 residues. The CDR3 sequence: CASSLSTGGHRTYNEQFF. In DNA, the CDR3 is TGTGCCAGCAGCCTATCGACAGGGGGCCACCGGACCTACAATGAGCAGTTCTTC.

The gene calls are TRBV7-9 and TRBJ2-2, with TRBD1 matching over 8 bases. CDR3 length equals 16 residues. Germline assignment: CDR1 SEHNR and CDR2 FQNEAQ (reference sequence). With 1 base clipped from V and 2 bases from J, the junction kept 3 bases outside the gene matches. The CDR3 sequence is CASSLGDRGNTGELFF. In nucleotides, the CDR3 is TGTGCCAGCAGCTTAGGCGACAGGGGAAACACCGGGGAGCTGTTTTTT.

This chain links TRBV5-6 with TRBJ2-3; 8 nucleotides agree with TRBD2. The V and J ends lost 5 bases and 9 bases, in that order; junction bases with no gene match: 8. CDR1 is SGHDT, CDR2 YYEEEE, per germline. This CDR3 is built from 13 residues. CDR3 sequence: CASSPAGGRTQYF. The CDR3 DNA is TGTGCCAGCAGTCCGGCGGGCGGGAGGACGCAGTATTTT.

V usage is TRBV7-3 and J usage is TRBJ2-1, with D possibly matching TRBD2 (6 bases). The V end lost 1 base, the J end lost 3 bases, and 10 bases lay between the germline ends. Germline V gene sequence: CDR1 SGHTA, CDR2 FQGTGA. The length of the CDR3 is 15 residues. Written as DNA, the CDR3 is TGTGCCAGCAGCTTAATAGGAGGGAACTACAATGAGCAGTTCTTC. Translating gives CASSLIGGNYNEQFF.